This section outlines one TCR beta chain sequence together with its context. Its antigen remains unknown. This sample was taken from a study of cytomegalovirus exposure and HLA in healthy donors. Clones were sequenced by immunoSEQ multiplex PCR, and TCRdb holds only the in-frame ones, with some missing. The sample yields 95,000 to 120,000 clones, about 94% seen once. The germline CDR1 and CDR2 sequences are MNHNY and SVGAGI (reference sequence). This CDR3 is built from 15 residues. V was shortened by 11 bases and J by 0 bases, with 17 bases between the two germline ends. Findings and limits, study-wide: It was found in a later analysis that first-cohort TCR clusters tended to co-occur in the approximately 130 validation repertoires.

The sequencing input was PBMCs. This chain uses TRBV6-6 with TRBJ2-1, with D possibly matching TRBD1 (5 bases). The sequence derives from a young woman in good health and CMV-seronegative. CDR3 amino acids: CAESAGFGSYNEQFF. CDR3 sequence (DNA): TGTGCCGAATCTGCAGGGTTTGGCTCCTACAATGAGCAGTTCTTC.